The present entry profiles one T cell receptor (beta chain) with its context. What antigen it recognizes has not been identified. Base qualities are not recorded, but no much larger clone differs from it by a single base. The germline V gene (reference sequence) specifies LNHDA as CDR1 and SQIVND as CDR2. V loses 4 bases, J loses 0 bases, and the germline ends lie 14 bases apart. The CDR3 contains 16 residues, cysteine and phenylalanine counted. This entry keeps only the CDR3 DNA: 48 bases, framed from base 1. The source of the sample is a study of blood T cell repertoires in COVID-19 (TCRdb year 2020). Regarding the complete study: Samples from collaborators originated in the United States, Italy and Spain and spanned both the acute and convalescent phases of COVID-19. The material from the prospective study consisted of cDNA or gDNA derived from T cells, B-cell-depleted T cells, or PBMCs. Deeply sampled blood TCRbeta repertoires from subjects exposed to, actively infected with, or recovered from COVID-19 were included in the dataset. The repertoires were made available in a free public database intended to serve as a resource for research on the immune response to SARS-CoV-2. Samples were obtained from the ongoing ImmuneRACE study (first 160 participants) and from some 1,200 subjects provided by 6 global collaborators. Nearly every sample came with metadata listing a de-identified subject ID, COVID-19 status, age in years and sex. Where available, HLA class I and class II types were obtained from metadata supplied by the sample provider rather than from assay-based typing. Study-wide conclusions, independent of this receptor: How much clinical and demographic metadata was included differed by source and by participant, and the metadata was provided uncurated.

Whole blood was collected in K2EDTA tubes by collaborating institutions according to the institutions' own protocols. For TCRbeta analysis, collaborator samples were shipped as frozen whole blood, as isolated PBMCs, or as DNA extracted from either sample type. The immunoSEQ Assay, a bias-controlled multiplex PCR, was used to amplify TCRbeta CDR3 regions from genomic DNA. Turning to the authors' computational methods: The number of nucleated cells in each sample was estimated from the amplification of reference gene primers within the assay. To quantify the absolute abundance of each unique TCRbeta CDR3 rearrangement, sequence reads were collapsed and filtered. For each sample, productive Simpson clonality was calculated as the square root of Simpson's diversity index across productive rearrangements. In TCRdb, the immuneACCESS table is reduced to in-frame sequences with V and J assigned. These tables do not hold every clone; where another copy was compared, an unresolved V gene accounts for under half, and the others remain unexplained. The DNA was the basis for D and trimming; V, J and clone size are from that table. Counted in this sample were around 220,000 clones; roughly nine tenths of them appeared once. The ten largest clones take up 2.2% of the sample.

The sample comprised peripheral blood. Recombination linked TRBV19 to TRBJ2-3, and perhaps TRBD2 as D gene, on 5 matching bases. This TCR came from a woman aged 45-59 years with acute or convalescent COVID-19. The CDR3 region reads CASSRAGISSTDTQYF. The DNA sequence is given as TGTGCCAGTAGTAGGGCGGGTATCTCAAGCACAGATACGCAGTATTTT.